The clone carrying this T cell receptor beta chain has ten or more counts. Its antigen is currently unknown. TCR alpha and beta CDR3 regions were amplified from RNA using iRepertoire nested multiplex PCR. In TCRdb, the multiplex PCR reads were re-called with MiXCR into one record per CDR3 protein. The sample yields about 130,000 distinct CDR3 sequences, approximately 26% seen once. The sample belongs to a study of glioma-infiltrating T cells. General study findings and limits: Only very few CDR3 sequences appeared in both tissue and blood. Non-neoplastic patients had below-expected tissue-blood divergence, while all gliomas exceeded expectation.

Material: glioma tissue, nonneoplastic brain tissue, or PBMCs (not recorded which). The TCR was taken from a human donor with low-grade glioma or glioblastoma, undergoing nonglioma brain surgery, or in good health (not recorded which).

Here the CDR3 reads CASSFSPSDGNEQYV. DNA for the CDR3: TGTGCCAGCAGCTTTTCCCCCAGCGATGGGAACGAGCAGTACGTC. The rearrangement uses TRBV7-2 and TRBJ2-7; D call uncertain. Trimming left V 3 bases short and J 5 bases short, with 17 bases between. Germline V gene sequence: CDR1 SGHTA, CDR2 FQGNSA. The CDR3 totals 15 residues.